This entry lists 4 T cell receptor beta chains sequenced from one sample in a study of T cell responses to AZD1222 COVID-19 vaccine. TCRdb keeps only in-frame clones here, not all; method: immunoSEQ multiplex PCR. Of 250,000 to 300,000 clones in the sample, approximately 94% were seen once. The starting material was peripheral blood, obtained 28 days after the second AZD1222 dose. The receptors stem from an adult who received the AZD1222 COVID-19 vaccine.

This clone was detected once. The rearrangement links TRBV5-6 to TRBJ1-1; D gene uncertain. The V and J ends lost 1 base and 2 bases respectively, with 6 bases between them. Germline-derived CDR1 and CDR2 are SGHDT and YYEEEE. The CDR3 runs 13 residues. CDR3 DNA: TGTGCCAGCAGCTTGCGGATAAACACTGAAGCTTTCTTT. Translated, it gives CASSLRINTEAFF.

This CDR3 is CASSQGWYRSYNEQFF. In DNA form, the CDR3 reads TGTGCCAGCAGCCAAGGATGGTACCGCTCCTACAATGAGCAGTTCTTC. This chain links TRBV3-1 (or the pseudogene TRBV3-2) with TRBJ2-1; the D is unclear. Between the trimmed V and J ends, which lost 1 base and 0 bases, there was a span of 10 bases. Germline V gives CDR1 LGHDT, CDR2 YNNKEL (reference sequence). The CDR3 is 16 residues long.

V gene TRBV10-1 combines with J gene TRBJ1-1; 8 bases line up with TRBD1. The CDR3 sequence is 18 residues long. Per the germline V gene, CDR1 is WNHNN and CDR2 is SYGVQD (reference sequence). Germline trimming cut 0 bases from V and 1 base from J; bases unmatched to any gene: 10. CDR3 in amino acids: CASSESGDRSFGNTEAFF. In nucleotides, the CDR3 is TGCGCCAGCAGTGAGTCGGGGGACAGGTCATTTGGGAACACTGAAGCTTTCTTT.

V is TRBV9 and J is TRBJ2-6; no clear D. Germline CDR1 is SGDLS and CDR2 is YYNGEE. V was clipped by 4 bases and J by 3 bases, with 5 bases between them. The CDR3 consists of 13 residues. The CDR3 nucleotides are TGTGCCAGCAGCTTCATTGGGGCCAACGTCCTGACTTTC. Residues: CASSFIGANVLTF.